The rows below give T cell receptor beta chains drawn from one sample of a study of a mutant IDH1 vaccine in newly diagnosed glioma. For these receptors, no antigen is known. Generated by immunoSEQ multiplex PCR, the TCRdb table keeps only in-frame clones and is missing some. The sample lists roughly 130,000 clones, around 80% occurring once. The specimen was PBMCs, collected from a glioma patient whose treatment included an IDH1 peptide vaccine. All receptors derive from a man in his forties or fifties with glioma. CDR3s include the opening cysteine and the closing phenylalanine or tryptophan. The D gene is left open where the match is weak. Not every row has a clone size; where given, it reads once, few, many or a size class.

cdr3_aa cdr3_nt clone_size j_call v_call d_call
CASSLGQGNYGYTF TGTGCCAGCAGTCTCGGACAGGGTAACTATGGCTACACCTTC once TRBJ1-2 TRBV27 TRBD1
CASSLGTAGNSPLHF TGTGCCAGCAGTTTAGGAACGGCCGGTAATTCACCCCTCCACTTT - TRBJ1-6 TRBV27 -
CASSLVTGHKNIQYF TGTGCCAGCAGCTTAGTAACCGGGCACAAAAACATTCAGTACTTC - TRBJ2-4 TRBV7-9 -
CASSSPPTGNTEAFF TGTGCCAGCAGTTCACCCCCGACAGGTAACACTGAAGCTTTCTTT - TRBJ1-1 TRBV6-5 -
CASSGLAGSTDTQYF TGTGCCAGCAGCGGACTAGCGGGTAGCACAGATACGCAGTATTTT few TRBJ2-3 TRBV7-9 TRBD2
CASSLALAGNRETQYF TGTGCCAGCAGCTTAGCGCTAGCGGGAAATAGAGAGACCCAGTACTTC - TRBJ2-5 TRBV7-2 TRBD2
CASRFQGTYEQYF TGTGCCAGCAGATTTCAGGGAACCTACGAGCAGTACTTC few TRBJ2-7 TRBV2 -
CASSINRAKNIQYF TGTGCCAGTAGTATAAACAGGGCCAAAAACATTCAGTACTTC few TRBJ2-4 TRBV19 -
CASSMGTTASGYTF TGTGCCAGTAGTATGGGGACGACGGCATCTGGCTACACCTTC - TRBJ1-2 TRBV19 -
CASSSPGSWEQFF TGTGCCAGCAGCTCCCCGGGCTCCTGGGAGCAGTTCTTC - TRBJ2-1 TRBV5-4 -
CASRDGTYSPLHF TGTGCCAGCAGGGACGGGACATATTCACCCCTCCACTTT few TRBJ1-6 TRBV6-5 -
CASRYREGYTF TGTGCCAGCAGATACAGGGAGGGCTACACCTTC - TRBJ1-2 TRBV27 -
CASSFDRAADTQYF TGCGCCAGCAGCTTCGACAGGGCGGCAGATACGCAGTATTTT - TRBJ2-3 TRBV5-1 TRBD1
CASRRGGLGTEAFF TGTGCCAGCAGGCGGGGGGGATTGGGCACTGAAGCTTTCTTT - TRBJ1-1 TRBV6-1 -
CASSFLSRPHEQYF TGTGCCAGCAGTTTTTTAAGCAGGCCCCACGAGCAGTACTTC - TRBJ2-7 TRBV27 -
CASTLDRSGTDTQYF TGTGCCAGCACCCTGGACAGGTCTGGCACAGATACGCAGTATTTT once TRBJ2-3 TRBV5-6 TRBD1
CATSRVSGGEKLFF TGTGCCACCAGCAGGGTCAGCGGGGGCGAAAAACTGTTTTTT - TRBJ1-4 TRBV15 -
CASSTYRGNEQFF TGTGCCAGCAGCACCTACAGGGGGAATGAGCAGTTCTTC - TRBJ2-1 TRBV5-6 TRBD1
CASSQAAGNTIYF TGCGCCAGCAGCCAAGCTGCCGGAAACACCATATATTTT - TRBJ1-3 TRBV4-1 -
CASSYILSVNEKLFF TGTGCCAGCAGTTACATTCTGAGTGTTAATGAAAAACTGTTTTTT once TRBJ1-4 TRBV6-5 -
CASSGGSQLVTDTQYF TGTGCCAGCAGCGGAGGCTCCCAACTAGTGACAGATACGCAGTATTTT - TRBJ2-3 TRBV9 -
CAWRGQGNTEAFF TGTGCCTGGAGGGGACAGGGTAACACTGAAGCTTTCTTT few TRBJ1-1 TRBV30 TRBD1